These 27 T cell receptor beta chains were sequenced from one sample in a study of CD8 T cells in ankylosing spondylitis. Broader study findings: Within ankylosing spondylitis blood, a TCR beta motif made up of several highly homologous variants appeared to be characteristic.

TCRdb independently ran MiXCR on the 5' RACE reads; one entry per CDR3 protein. This sample yields 700,000 to 850,000 distinct CDR3 sequences, of which roughly 10% are seen a single time; under 0.6% belongs to the top ten. Their target antigens are unknown. The sequenced sample was blood, either unsorted or a sorted T cell fraction (not recorded which). These receptors were collected from a male donor with ankylosing spondylitis.

In its sample, this clonotype was seen a few times. As DNA, the CDR3 is TGCGCCAGCAGCTTGGTACTAGCTGCGTGGAAAAACAATGAGCAGTTCTTC. Amino acid sequence: CASSLVLAAWKNNEQFF. The chain recombines TRBV5-1 with TRBJ2-1, with a weak D call TRBD2 (6 bases). Germline CDR1 and CDR2: SGHRS and YFSETQ. The CDR3 extends over 17 amino acids. V shed 0 bases and J shed 5 bases, with 18 bases lying between them.

This rearrangement joins TRBV10-3 to TRBJ2-3, with 12 bases aligning to TRBD2. Germline V gives CDR1 ENHRY, CDR2 SYGVKD. The CDR3 contains 17 residues. J lost 2 bases, V lost 2 bases, and 5 bases had no gene match. Here the CDR3 DNA reads TGTGCCATCAGTGAGACAAGGACTAGCGGGAACACAGATACGCAGTATTTT. This codes for CAISETRTSGNTDTQYF.

The chain uses TRBV9 and TRBJ1-2, with D possibly being TRBD1 (5 bases). The germline V gene has CDR1 SGDLS and CDR2 YYNGEE. V was pared by 3 bases and J by 8 bases, with 17 bases between. The CDR3 extends over 14 amino acids. In nucleotides, the CDR3 is TGTGCCAGCAGCGGACCGGGACTCCTTGAGGGCTACACCTTC. Protein sequence: CASSGPGLLEGYTF.

This clonotype was observed many times. The rearrangement uses TRBV4-2 and TRBJ1-2, with D possibly being TRBD1 (6 bases). V lost 1 base, J lost 7 bases, and 16 bases lay in between. Germline lookup yields CDR1 LGHNA and CDR2 YNFKEQ. The CDR3 is made up of 15 amino acids. CDR3 in amino acids: CASSQGGAGHRGYTF. CDR3 in DNA: TGTGCCAGCAGCCAAGGGGGGGCAGGGCATCGTGGCTACACCTTC.

The rearrangement joins TRBV4-2 to TRBJ2-3; 14 nucleotides align to TRBD2. V dropped 4 bases and J dropped 5; count of bases not matched to a gene: 2. The V gene's germline CDR1 is LGHNA and CDR2 YNFKEQ. The CDR3 is made up of 15 amino acids. In DNA form, the CDR3 reads TGTGCCAGCAGCCCGACTAGCGGGGGGGAAGATACGCAGTATTTT. It translates to CASSPTSGGEDTQYF.

This clonotype was observed a few times. V is TRBV2 and J is TRBJ1-1; the D is unclear. Germline lookup yields CDR1 SNHLY and CDR2 FYNNEI. Trimming stripped 1 base from V and 1 base from J, with 7 bases between. CDR3 length: 14 amino acids. CDR3 loop: CASSEVTRNTEAFF. The CDR3 bases are TGTGCCAGCAGTGAAGTTACAAGGAACACTGAAGCTTTCTTT.

This clonotype was seen more than once but under ten times. The chain couples TRBV10-1 to TRBJ2-3; TRBD1 is a possible D gene (5 bases). Germline V gene sequence: CDR1 WNHNN, CDR2 SYGVQD (reference sequence). The CDR3 loop spans 15 amino acids. V was trimmed by 2 bases and J by 0 bases, leaving 9 bases between them. Written as DNA, the CDR3 is TGCGCCAGCAGTGAGGTGGCAGGGAGCACAGATACGCAGTATTTT. This codes for CASSEVAGSTDTQYF.

This clonotype was picked up many times. The chain carries TRBV20-1 and TRBJ1-1; the D gene is possibly TRBD1 (5 bases). CDR1 DFQATT and CDR2 SNEGSKA come from the germline V gene (reference sequence). Trimming pared 4 bases from V and 3 bases from J, leaving 15 bases between. CDR3 length: 14 residues. The CDR3 DNA sequence: TGCAGTGCTACCTACGGGGCCACGGACACTGAAGCTTTCTTT. Protein sequence: CSATYGATDTEAFF.

This clonotype was picked up many times. V is TRBV20-1 and J is TRBJ1-1; 7 nucleotides line up with TRBD1. With V trimmed by 2 bases and J by 6 bases, 6 bases remained unmatched. CDR1 and CDR2 (germline): DFQATT, SNEGSKA (reference sequence). The CDR3 is made up of 13 amino acids. The CDR3 reads CSARTGTVAEAFF. For the CDR3, the DNA is TGCAGTGCTAGAACGGGGACAGTCGCTGAAGCTTTCTTT.

This chain connects TRBV28 to TRBJ2-7; perhaps TRBD2 as D (6 bases). This CDR3 comprises 17 residues. CDR1 is MDHEN, CDR2 SYDVKM, per germline. Trimming took off 5 bases at V and 5 bases at J, with 25 bases between the two ends. CDR3 sequence (DNA): TGTGCCAGCAGTAGTAGAGCGGGCAGGAGAAATTGGAACGAGCAGTACTTC. Translation gives CASSSRAGRRNWNEQYF.

The rearrangement uses TRBV18 and TRBJ1-1; D perhaps matches TRBD1 (6 bases). CDR1 and CDR2 (germline): KGHSH, LQKENI. CDR3 size: 14 residues. The V and J ends lost 3 bases and 3 bases respectively, with 11 bases between them. This CDR3 reads CASSPGGGYTEAFF. Written as DNA, the CDR3 is TGTGCCAGCTCACCCGGTGGGGGCTACACTGAAGCTTTCTTT.

CDR3 amino acids: CASTLLIRGTEAFF. CDR3 sequence (DNA): TGTGCCAGCACCTTACTCATCCGGGGCACTGAAGCTTTCTTT. The chain has TRBV12-3 or TRBV12-4 and TRBJ1-1; D call uncertain. Trimming removed 7 bases from V and 4 bases from J, with 16 bases in between. The CDR3 runs 14 residues.

The CDR3 reads CASTPETSRSTDTQYF. Written as DNA, the CDR3 is TGCGCCAGTACCCCAGAAACTAGCCGAAGCACAGATACGCAGTATTTT. The genes are TRBV5-1 and TRBJ2-3; D might be TRBD2 (6 bases). CDR1 and CDR2 from the germline V gene are SGHRS and YFSETQ. CDR3 length: 16 residues. Trimming shortened V by 8 bases and J by 0 bases, and 19 bases separated the two germline ends.

The rearrangement links TRBV7-2 to TRBJ2-1, with 14 positions matching TRBD2. Looked up from germline, CDR1 is SGHTA and CDR2 is FQGNSA. The ends lost 5 bases at V and 7 bases at J; junction bases unmatched: 4. The CDR3 length is 15 residues. The DNA of the CDR3 is TGTGCCAGCAGCAGGACTAGCGGGAGGTTGAATGAGCAGTTCTTC. Protein: CASSRTSGRLNEQFF. Using reference TRBV7-2 and TRBJ2-1 for the parts outside the CDR3, the full variable domain is GAGVSQSPSNKVTEKGKDVELRCDPISGHTALYWYRQSLGQGLEFLIYFQGNSAPDKSGLPSDRFSAERTGGSVSTLTIQRTQQEDSAVYLCASSRTSGRLNEQFFGPGTRLTVL.

This clonotype was detected a few times. The chain is built from TRBV12-3 or TRBV12-4 and TRBJ2-2, with D tentatively TRBD1 (6 bases). V dropped 7 bases and J dropped 7 bases, with 16 bases sitting between them. CDR3 length: 14 residues. The CDR3 sequence is CASNKGEWGGELFF. CDR3 nucleotide sequence: TGTGCCAGCAATAAGGGGGAGTGGGGCGGGGAGCTGTTTTTT.

Ten or more counts support this clonotype. This rearrangement joins TRBV20-1 to TRBJ1-4; 9 bases fit TRBD1. The germline V gene encodes CDR1 DFQATT and CDR2 SNEGSKA (reference sequence). With 4 bases clipped from V and 10 bases from J, the junction kept 10 bases outside the gene matches. CDR3 length: 14 amino acids. For the CDR3, the DNA is TGCAGTGCTACAACCGGGACAGGGTCTCGAAAACTGTTTTTT. This codes for CSATTGTGSRKLFF.

This clonotype was detected many times. The J gene is TRBJ1-2, the V gene TRBV20-1, with D perhaps TRBD1 (6 bases). This CDR3 has 15 residues. The V and J ends lost 6 bases and 5 bases respectively, with 22 bases between them. Germline CDR1 reads DFQATT; CDR2 reads SNEGSKA (reference sequence). In DNA form, the CDR3 reads TGCAGTGCGCCCAGGGGAAAGGTCTTTCAGTATGGCTACACCTTC. Its translation is CSAPRGKVFQYGYTF.

This clonotype was observed a few times. CDR3 in DNA: TGTGCCAGCAGTTTATCCGGGGTATTCTTTTCTCACCGGGAGCTGTTTTTT. Translating gives CASSLSGVFFSHRELFF. The chain recombines TRBV28 with TRBJ2-2, with D possibly TRBD2 on 5 matching bases. The CDR3 length is 17 residues. Germline-derived CDR1 and CDR2 are MDHEN and SYDVKM. Trimming stripped 1 base from V and 9 bases from J, with 21 bases between.

This clonotype was picked up a small number of times. The chain employs TRBV5-1 and TRBJ2-1; D might be TRBD1 (5 bases). Germline assignment: CDR1 SGHRS and CDR2 YFSETQ. The CDR3 spans 15 residues. Trimming took 2 bases from V and 4 from J, leaving 13 bases between them. The CDR3 spells CASSLQGAVYNEQFF. In DNA, the CDR3 is TGCGCCAGCAGCTTACAAGGGGCGGTTTACAATGAGCAGTTCTTC.

This clonotype was picked up many times. This sequence joins TRBV7-8 and TRBJ2-7; D uncertain. This CDR3 contains 12 residues. From germline, CDR1 is SGHVS and CDR2 FQNEAQ. Trimming shortened V by 3 bases and J by 3 bases, and 6 bases separated the two germline ends. In nucleotides, the CDR3 is TGTGCCAGCAGCTTTACGGGCTACGAGCAGTACTTC. This encodes CASSFTGYEQYF. The full variable domain, with the rest looked up from reference TRBV7-8 and TRBJ2-7, is GAGVSQSPRYKVAKRGQDVALRCDPISGHVSLFWYQQALGQGPEFLTYFQNEAQLDKSGLPSDRFFAERPEGSVSTLKIQRTQQEDSAVYLCASSFTGYEQYFGPGTRLTVT.

The chain joins TRBV6-1 to TRBJ2-3; 10 positions agree with TRBD2. The germline V gene encodes CDR1 MNHNS and CDR2 SASEGT. Trimming at V came to 5 bases and at J to 5 bases, leaving 4 bases not matched to a gene. CDR3 length: 14 residues. The CDR3 reads CASSPRLAGDTQYF. The CDR3 nucleotides read TGTGCCAGCAGTCCAAGACTAGCGGGAGATACGCAGTATTTT.

The rearrangement joins TRBV7-2 to TRBJ1-4, with 7 bases lining up with TRBD1. The CDR3 sequence is 17 residues long. J lost 3 bases, V lost 4 bases, and 11 bases had no gene match. Germline V gene lookup returns CDR1 SGHTA and CDR2 FQGNSA. The CDR3 protein is CASSYKWTGFSNEKLFF. CDR3 DNA: TGTGCCAGCAGCTATAAATGGACAGGCTTTTCTAATGAAAAACTGTTTTTT. The whole variable domain, filled in from reference TRBV7-2 and TRBJ1-4, reads GAGVSQSPSNKVTEKGKDVELRCDPISGHTALYWYRQSLGQGLEFLIYFQGNSAPDKSGLPSDRFSAERTGGSVSTLTIQRTQQEDSAVYLCASSYKWTGFSNEKLFFGSGTQLSVL.

This clonotype was detected a few times. The genes are TRBV6-4 and TRBJ2-1, with D tentatively TRBD1 (6 bases). In germline, CDR1 is MRHNA, CDR2 SNTAGT. V was pared by 11 bases and J by 10 bases, with 21 bases between. This CDR3 has 13 residues. The CDR3 here is CASSWGPQGEQFF. As DNA, the CDR3 is TGTGCCTCAAGTTGGGGGCCTCAGGGAGAGCAGTTCTTC.

The chain links TRBV20-1 to TRBJ2-1; 7 bases are a match to TRBD2. This CDR3 spans 15 amino acids. V lost 8 bases, J lost 7 bases, and 17 bases stayed unmatched. The germline gives CDR1 DFQATT, CDR2 SNEGSKA (reference sequence). CDR3 residues: CSSDAKRESLNEQFF. CDR3 DNA sequence: TGCAGTTCAGACGCCAAGCGGGAAAGTTTGAATGAGCAGTTCTTC.

The chain joins TRBV20-1 to TRBJ1-5; possible D gene TRBD1, 5 bases. V lost 4 bases to trimming and J lost 4 bases, with 17 bases between them. CDR1 and CDR2 from the germline V gene are DFQATT and SNEGSKA (reference sequence). There are 15 residues in the CDR3. CDR3 nucleotide sequence: TGCAGTGCTACGCCGGGTAGGGGTCGGAATCAGCCCCAGCATTTT. Translating it yields CSATPGRGRNQPQHF.

The V and J genes are TRBV12-3 or TRBV12-4 and TRBJ2-3; D tentatively reads TRBD1 or TRBD2 (5 bases each). V was clipped by 5 bases and J by 2 bases, with 11 bases between them. The CDR3 totals 14 residues. CDR3 amino acids: CASSPGPYTDTQYF. The CDR3 nucleotides read TGTGCCAGCAGTCCGGGACCTTACACAGATACGCAGTATTTT.

This clonotype was recorded a few times. The rearrangement uses TRBV5-1 and TRBJ2-1, with 11 bases fitting TRBD2. With V trimmed by 4 bases and J by 8 bases, 8 bases remained unmatched. Germline lookup yields CDR1 SGHRS and CDR2 YFSETQ. The CDR3 runs 15 residues. CDR3 in amino acids: CASSTTSGNKDEQFF. The CDR3 nucleotides read TGCGCCAGCAGCACGACTAGCGGGAATAAGGATGAGCAGTTCTTC. Complete variable domain (other parts from reference TRBV5-1 and TRBJ2-1): KAGVTQTPRYLIKTRGQQVTLSCSPISGHRSVSWYQQTPGQGLQFLFEYFSETQRNKGNFPGRFSGRQFSNSRSEMNVSTLELGDSALYLCASSTTSGNKDEQFFGPGTRLTVL.